This TCR beta chain was identified during a study of T cell repertoires in cytomegalovirus infection. The overall study: Evidence of both CMV infection and a matching HLA type came from public TCR beta signatures.

TCRdb re-derived calls from the reads in MiXCR, one entry per CDR3 protein. The sample carries some 300,000 distinct CDR3 sequences, about 8.8% recorded once. This clonotype showed up many times. Antigen unknown. Study-level points and caveats: Ex vivo responses were dominated by HLA-C-restricted CMV-specific TCR beta clonotypes. Summed frequency of shared TCR beta families picked out CMV carriers who also had the relevant HLA.

CDR3 length: 17 residues. CDR1 MDHEN and CDR2 SYDVKM come from the germline V gene. The trim removed 3 bases at V and 4 bases at J, leaving 12 bases unmatched. The chain has TRBV28 and TRBJ2-5; TRBD1 matches at 9 bases. This sequence was found in a human donor in good health (CMV status not recorded). Some clones in this sample may be carry-over from other donors' samples. Material for sequencing was PBMCs. The CDR3 nucleotides are TGTGCCAGCAGTTTCATCGGGACAGGGCTTCGTCGAGAGACCCAGTACTTC. Amino acids: CASSFIGTGLRRETQYF.